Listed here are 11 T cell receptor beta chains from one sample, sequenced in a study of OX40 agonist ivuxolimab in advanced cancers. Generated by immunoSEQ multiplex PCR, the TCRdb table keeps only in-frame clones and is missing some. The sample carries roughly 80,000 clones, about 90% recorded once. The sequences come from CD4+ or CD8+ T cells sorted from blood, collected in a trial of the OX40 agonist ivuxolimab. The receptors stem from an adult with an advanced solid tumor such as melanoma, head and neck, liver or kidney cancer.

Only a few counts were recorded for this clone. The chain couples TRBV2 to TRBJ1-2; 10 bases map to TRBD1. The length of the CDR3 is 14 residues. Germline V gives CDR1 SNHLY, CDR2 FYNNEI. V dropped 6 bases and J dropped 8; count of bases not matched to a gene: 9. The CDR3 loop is CASSPDRGREGYTF. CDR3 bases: TGTGCCAGCAGCCCCGACAGGGGGCGAGAGGGCTACACCTTC.

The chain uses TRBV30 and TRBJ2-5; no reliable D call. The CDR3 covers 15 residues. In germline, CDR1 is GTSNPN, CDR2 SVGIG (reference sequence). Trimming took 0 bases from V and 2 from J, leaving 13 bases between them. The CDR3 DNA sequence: TGTGCCTGGAGTGTCGACGGACGGAGACAAGAGACCCAGTACTTC. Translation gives CAWSVDGRRQETQYF.

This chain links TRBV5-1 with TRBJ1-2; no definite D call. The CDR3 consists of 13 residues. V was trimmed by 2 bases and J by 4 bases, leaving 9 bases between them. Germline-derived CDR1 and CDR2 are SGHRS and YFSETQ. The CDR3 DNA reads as TGCGCCAGCAGCTTAACGGCTGGCTATGGCTACACCTTC. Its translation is CASSLTAGYGYTF.

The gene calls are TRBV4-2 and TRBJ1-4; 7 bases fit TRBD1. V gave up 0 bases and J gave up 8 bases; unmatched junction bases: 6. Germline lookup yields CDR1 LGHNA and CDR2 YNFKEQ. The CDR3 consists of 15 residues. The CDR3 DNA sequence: TGTGCCAGCAGCCAAGAGACAGGGTCGGGCGAAAAACTGTTTTTT. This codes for CASSQETGSGEKLFF.

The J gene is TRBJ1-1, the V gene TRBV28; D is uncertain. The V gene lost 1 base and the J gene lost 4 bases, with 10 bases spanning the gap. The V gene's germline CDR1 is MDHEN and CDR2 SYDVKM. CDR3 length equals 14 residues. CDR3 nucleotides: TGTGCCAGCAGTTTATCACACGGCCCCACTGAAGCTTTCTTT. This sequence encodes CASSLSHGPTEAFF.

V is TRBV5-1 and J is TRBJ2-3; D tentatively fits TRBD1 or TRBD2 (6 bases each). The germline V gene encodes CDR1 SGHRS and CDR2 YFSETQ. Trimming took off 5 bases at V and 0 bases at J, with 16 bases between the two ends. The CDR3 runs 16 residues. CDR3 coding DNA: TGCGCCAGCAGTGTCGGGGGCTCGCCTAGCACAGATACGCAGTATTTT. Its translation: CASSVGGSPSTDTQYF. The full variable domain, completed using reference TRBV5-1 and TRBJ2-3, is KAGVTQTPRYLIKTRGQQVTLSCSPISGHRSVSWYQQTPGQGLQFLFEYFSETQRNKGNFPGRFSGRQFSNSRSEMNVSTLELGDSALYLCASSVGGSPSTDTQYFGPGTRLTVL.

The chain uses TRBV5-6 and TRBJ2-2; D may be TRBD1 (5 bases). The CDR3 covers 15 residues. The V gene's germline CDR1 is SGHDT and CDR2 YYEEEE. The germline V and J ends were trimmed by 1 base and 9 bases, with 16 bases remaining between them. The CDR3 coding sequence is TGTGCCAGCAGCTTGACCACCTACAGGAGAAGGGAGCTGTTTTTT. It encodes CASSLTTYRRRELFF. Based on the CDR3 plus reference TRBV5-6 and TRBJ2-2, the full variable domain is DAGVTQSPTHLIKTRGQQVTLRCSPKSGHDTVSWYQQALGQGPQFIFQYYEEEERQRGNFPDRFSGHQFPNYSSELNVNALLLGDSALYLCASSLTTYRRRELFFGEGSRLTVL.

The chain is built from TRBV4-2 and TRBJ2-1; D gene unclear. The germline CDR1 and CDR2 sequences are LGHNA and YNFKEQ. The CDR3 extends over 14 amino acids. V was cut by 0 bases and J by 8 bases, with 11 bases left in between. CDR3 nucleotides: TGTGCCAGCAGCCAAGATGACCCATGGGATGAGCAGTTCTTC. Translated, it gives CASSQDDPWDEQFF.

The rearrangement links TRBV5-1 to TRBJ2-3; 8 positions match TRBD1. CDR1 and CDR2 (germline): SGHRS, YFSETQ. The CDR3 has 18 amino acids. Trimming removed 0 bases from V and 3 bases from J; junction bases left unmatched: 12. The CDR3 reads CASSLEGLGQGSTDTQYF. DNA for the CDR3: TGCGCCAGCAGCTTGGAGGGCTTAGGACAGGGTTCGACAGATACGCAGTATTTT.

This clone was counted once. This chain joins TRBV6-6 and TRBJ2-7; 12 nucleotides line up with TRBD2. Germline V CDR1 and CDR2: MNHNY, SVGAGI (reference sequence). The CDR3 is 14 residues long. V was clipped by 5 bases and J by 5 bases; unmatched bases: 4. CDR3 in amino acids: CASSRGLAGNEQYF. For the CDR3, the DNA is TGTGCCAGCAGTAGGGGACTAGCGGGTAACGAGCAGTACTTC.

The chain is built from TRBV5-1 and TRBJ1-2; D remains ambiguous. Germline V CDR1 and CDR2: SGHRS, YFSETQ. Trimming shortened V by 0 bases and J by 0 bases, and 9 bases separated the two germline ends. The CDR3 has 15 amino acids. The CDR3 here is CASSLDAGANYGYTF. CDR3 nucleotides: TGCGCCAGCAGCTTGGATGCTGGAGCTAACTATGGCTACACCTTC. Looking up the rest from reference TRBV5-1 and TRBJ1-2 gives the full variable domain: KAGVTQTPRYLIKTRGQQVTLSCSPISGHRSVSWYQQTPGQGLQFLFEYFSETQRNKGNFPGRFSGRQFSNSRSEMNVSTLELGDSALYLCASSLDAGANYGYTFGSGTRLTVV.